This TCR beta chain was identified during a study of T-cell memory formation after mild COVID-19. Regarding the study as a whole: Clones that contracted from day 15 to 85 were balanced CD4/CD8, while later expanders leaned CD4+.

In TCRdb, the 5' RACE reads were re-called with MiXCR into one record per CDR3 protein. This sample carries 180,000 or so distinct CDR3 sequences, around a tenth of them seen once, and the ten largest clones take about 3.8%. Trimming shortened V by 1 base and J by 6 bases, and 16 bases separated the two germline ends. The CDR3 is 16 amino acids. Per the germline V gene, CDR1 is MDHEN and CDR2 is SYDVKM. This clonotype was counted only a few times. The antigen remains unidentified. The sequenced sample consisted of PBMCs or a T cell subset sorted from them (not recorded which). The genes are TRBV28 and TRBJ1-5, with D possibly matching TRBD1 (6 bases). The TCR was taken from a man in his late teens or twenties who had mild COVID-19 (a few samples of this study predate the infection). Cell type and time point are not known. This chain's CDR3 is CASSLFGGGLRQPQHF. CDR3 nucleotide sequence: TGTGCCAGCAGTTTATTTGGAGGGGGATTGCGTCAGCCCCAGCATTTT.